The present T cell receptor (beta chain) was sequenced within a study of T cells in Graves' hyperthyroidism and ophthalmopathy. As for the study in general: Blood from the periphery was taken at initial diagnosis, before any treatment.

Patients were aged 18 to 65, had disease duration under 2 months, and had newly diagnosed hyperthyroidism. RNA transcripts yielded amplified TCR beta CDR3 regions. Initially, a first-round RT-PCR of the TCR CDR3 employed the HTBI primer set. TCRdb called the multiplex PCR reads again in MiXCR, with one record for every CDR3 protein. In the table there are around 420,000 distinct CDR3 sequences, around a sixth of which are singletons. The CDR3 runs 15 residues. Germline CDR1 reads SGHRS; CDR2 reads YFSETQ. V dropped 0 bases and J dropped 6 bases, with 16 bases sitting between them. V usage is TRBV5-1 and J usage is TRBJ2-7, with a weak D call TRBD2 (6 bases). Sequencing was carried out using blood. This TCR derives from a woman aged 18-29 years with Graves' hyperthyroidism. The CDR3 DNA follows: TGCGCCAGCAGCTTGGCGTCGGGGGACCACTGCGAGCAGTACTTC. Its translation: CASSLASGDHCEQYF.